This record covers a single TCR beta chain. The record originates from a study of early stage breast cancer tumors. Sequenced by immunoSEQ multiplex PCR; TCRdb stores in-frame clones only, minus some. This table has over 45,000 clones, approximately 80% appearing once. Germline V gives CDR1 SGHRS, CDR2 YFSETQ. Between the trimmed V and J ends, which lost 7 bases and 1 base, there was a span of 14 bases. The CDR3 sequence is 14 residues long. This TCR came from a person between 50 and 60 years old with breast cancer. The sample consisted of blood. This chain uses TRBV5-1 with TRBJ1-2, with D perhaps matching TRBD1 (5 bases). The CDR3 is CASSRDSYNYGYTF. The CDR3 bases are TGCGCCAGCTCCCGAGACAGCTATAACTATGGCTACACCTTC.